This TCR beta chain is from a study of T-cell reconstitution after alpha-beta-depleted transplantation in children. TCRbeta library construction was performed incorporating unique molecular identifiers. One entry per CDR3 protein results from TCRdb running MiXCR on the PCR reads. The repertoire consists of hundreds of thousands of distinct CDR3 sequences, with about 18% occurring once and the leading ten covering 2.5% to 4%. Germline CDR1 is MNHEY and CDR2 is SMNVEV (reference sequence). V lost 6 bases and J 0 bases, leaving 19 bases between the germline ends. This CDR3 comprises 17 residues. This clonotype was seen a few times.

The TCR comes from a human donor who donated a stem cell graft to a child with acute lymphoblastic leukemia. The sequencing here drew on PBMCs from the stem cell graft donor, taken from the stem cell graft. The chain has TRBV27 and TRBJ2-3; TRBD2 might be the D (5 bases). CDR3 sequence: CASSRLLRESSTDTQYF. The CDR3, as DNA: TGTGCCAGCAGCCGACTTTTACGGGAATCTAGCACAGATACGCAGTATTTT.